The 25 T cell receptor beta chains below all came from one sample that was sequenced in a study of CD8+ T cells in alopecia areata. cDNA reverse transcribed from extracted RNA served as the sequencing template. The repertoire was sequenced with immunoSEQ multiplex PCR; TCRdb's copy has only in-frame clones and lacks some. This sample carries fewer than 250,000 clones, 57% of them seen once, and the ten largest clones take 0.45%. This sample comprised CD4+ T cells sorted from blood, obtained at week 0. These receptors were collected from a human donor with alopecia areata.

V is TRBV9 and J is TRBJ1-2; D perhaps matches TRBD1 (6 bases). The germline gives CDR1 SGDLS, CDR2 YYNGEE. Trimming shortened V by 4 bases and J by 4 bases, and 20 bases separated the two germline ends. The CDR3 spans 16 residues. The CDR3 spells CASSLTTGTGPYGYTF. Here the CDR3 DNA reads TGTGCCAGCAGCCTGACGACAGGAACGGGGCCCTATGGCTACACCTTC. The variable domain in full, completed from reference TRBV9 and TRBJ1-2, reads DSGVTQTPKHLITATGQRVTLRCSPRSGDLSVYWYQQSLDQGLQFLIQYYNGEERAKGNILERFSAQQFPDLHSELNLSSLELGDSALYFCASSLTTGTGPYGYTFGSGTRLTVV.

This chain joins TRBV20-1 and TRBJ1-1, with D unclear. Germline lookup yields CDR1 DFQATT and CDR2 SNEGSKA (reference sequence). The CDR3 loop spans 11 amino acids. Trimming stripped 3 bases from V and 5 bases from J, with 7 bases between. The CDR3 bases are TGCAGTGCTAGCCCCGCGACTGAAGCTTTCTTT. This encodes CSASPATEAFF.

This clone was recorded at least ten times. The rearrangement uses TRBV27 and TRBJ1-5; D call uncertain. The CDR3 is made up of 13 amino acids. V was shortened by 2 bases and J by 7 bases, with 9 bases between the two germline ends. CDR1 and CDR2 (germline): MNHEY, SMNVEV (reference sequence). CDR3: CASSLMGNQPQHF. Here the CDR3 DNA reads TGTGCCAGCAGTTTAATGGGGAACCAGCCCCAGCATTTT.

The chain links TRBV9 to TRBJ1-5; TRBD1 matches at 9 bases. V trimming: 3 bases; J trimming: 1 base; junction bases outside the gene matches: 14. This CDR3 has 19 amino acids. Germline V gene sequence: CDR1 SGDLS, CDR2 YYNGEE. CDR3 residues: CASSGRDRAYTPSNQPQHF. The CDR3 DNA sequence: TGTGCCAGCAGCGGACGGGACAGGGCCTACACCCCAAGCAATCAGCCCCAGCATTTT.

The V gene is TRBV27, the J gene TRBJ1-5; 8 positions agree with TRBD1. Germline V gene sequence: CDR1 MNHEY, CDR2 SMNVEV (reference sequence). The CDR3 consists of 15 residues. With 4 bases clipped from V and 9 bases from J, the junction kept 11 bases outside the gene matches. Here the CDR3 reads CASSSGGTGRRPQHF. CDR3 nucleotide sequence: TGTGCCAGCAGTTCGGGCGGGACAGGTAGACGGCCCCAGCATTTT.

This chain links TRBV5-1 with TRBJ1-2; D possibly corresponds to TRBD1 (5 bases). The length of the CDR3 is 13 residues. Trimming removed 4 bases at V and 4 bases at J, with 11 bases between. Germline CDR1 and CDR2: SGHRS and YFSETQ. The CDR3 coding sequence is TGCGCCAGCAGCCCCGACAGCCTCTATGGCTACACCTTC. Translated: CASSPDSLYGYTF.

The chain links TRBV5-6 to TRBJ2-3, with D tentatively TRBD1 (6 bases). The CDR3 is 12 residues long. CDR1 is SGHDT and CDR2 is YYEEEE in the germline V gene. The ends were cut back, 5 bases at V and 14 bases at J, with 18 bases in the middle. The CDR3 loop is CASRRPGQKAYF. The DNA for the CDR3 is TGTGCCAGCAGACGACCGGGACAAAAAGCGTATTTT.

This clone was counted a few times. The chain has TRBV5-1 and TRBJ2-7; 13 bases fit TRBD2. The J segment lost 6 bases and the V segment lost 3 bases, leaving 9 bases of the junction unmatched. In germline, CDR1 is SGHRS, CDR2 YFSETQ. The CDR3 totals 16 residues. The CDR3 is CASSSLTLAGGREQYF. CDR3 in DNA: TGCGCCAGCAGCTCTCTGACACTAGCGGGAGGGCGCGAGCAGTACTTC.

This sequence joins TRBV30 and TRBJ2-2, with 7 bases identical to TRBD1. Germline V gene data show CDR1 as GTSNPN and CDR2 as SVGIG (reference sequence). The CDR3 extends over 14 amino acids. After removal of 4 bases from V and 3 bases from J, the junction contained 5 bases not matched to a gene. CDR3 bases: TGTGCCTGGACCGGGACAGCCGACACCGGGGAGCTGTTTTTT. It encodes CAWTGTADTGELFF.

The chain carries TRBV5-1 and TRBJ1-1, with a tentative D call TRBD1 (5 bases). With 4 bases removed from V and 3 bases from J, the gap between germline ends came to 13 bases. The CDR3 extends over 14 amino acids. The germline V gene has CDR1 SGHRS and CDR2 YFSETQ. The CDR3 nucleotides are TGCGCCAGCAGCCGTGGGGGTTCGGACACTGAAGCTTTCTTT. It specifies CASSRGGSDTEAFF.

The rearrangement uses TRBV5-1 and TRBJ1-6; TRBD1 might be the D (5 bases). Trimming took off 0 bases at V and 0 bases at J, with 13 bases between the two ends. Germline CDR1 SGHRS, CDR2 YFSETQ. The CDR3 covers 18 residues. The CDR3 is CASSLAGQRSSYNSPLHF. For the CDR3, the DNA is TGCGCCAGCAGCTTGGCGGGGCAGAGGAGCTCCTATAATTCACCCCTCCACTTT.

A note on this clone: Its ends do not fully match the called genes, so a read error is possible. In DNA, the CDR3 is TGTGCCGGCAGTGAATTCCCCCAGGGCTACACCTTC. Protein sequence: CAGSEFPQGYTF. The chain employs TRBV25-1 and TRBJ1-2; D remains ambiguous. Germline assignment: CDR1 MGHDK and CDR2 SYGVNS. The CDR3 covers 12 residues.

The rearrangement uses TRBV4-1 and TRBJ2-7; the D gene is possibly TRBD1 (6 bases). CDR1 and CDR2 from the germline V gene are MGHRA and YSYEKL. V dropped 1 base and J dropped 0 bases, with 13 bases sitting between them. The CDR3 totals 16 residues. The CDR3 sequence is CASSQVGRDNSYEQYF. CDR3 DNA sequence: TGCGCCAGCAGCCAAGTCGGACGGGACAACTCCTACGAGCAGTACTTC.

This chain joins TRBV7-9 and TRBJ1-1, with D unclear. Germline V gene data show CDR1 as SEHNR and CDR2 as FQNEAQ (reference sequence). Deletions cut 7 bases from V and 1 base from J, with 13 bases between. The CDR3 runs 14 residues. The CDR3 sequence is CASTLRTENTEAFF. As DNA, the CDR3 is TGTGCCAGCACGCTTCGGACCGAGAACACTGAAGCTTTCTTT.

This chain links TRBV9 with TRBJ2-3; D tentatively fits TRBD1 or TRBD2 (5 bases each). V was clipped by 0 bases and J by 4 bases, with 6 bases between them. The CDR3 is 13 amino acids. Germline V gene lookup returns CDR1 SGDLS and CDR2 YYNGEE. In DNA form, the CDR3 reads TGTGCCAGCAGCGTAGCGGGGCCAGATACGCAGTATTTT. Protein: CASSVAGPDTQYF.

V and J are TRBV10-3 and TRBJ2-7; D unclear. Germline V gene sequence: CDR1 ENHRY, CDR2 SYGVKD. V was cut by 2 bases and J by 5 bases, with 13 bases left in between. This CDR3 has 14 residues. In nucleotides, the CDR3 is TGTGCCATCAGTGAGAGAGTGGACGGACACGAGCAGTACTTC. Amino acids: CAISERVDGHEQYF.

Here the CDR3 reads CASSELAGAHEQYF. CDR3 DNA: TGTGCCAGCAGTGAATTAGCGGGAGCCCACGAGCAGTACTTC. The rearrangement uses TRBV25-1 and TRBJ2-7, with 9 bases identical to TRBD2. The germline CDR1 and CDR2 sequences are MGHDK and SYGVNS. Trimming removed 1 base from V and 5 bases from J; junction bases left unmatched: 3. The CDR3 runs to 14 residues.

V is TRBV15 and J is TRBJ2-7; no reliable D call. The length of the CDR3 is 12 residues. Germline loops: CDR1 LNHNV, CDR2 YYDKDF (reference sequence). V was trimmed by 0 bases and J by 6 bases, leaving 6 bases between them. The CDR3 sequence is CATSRDSGEQYF. In nucleotides, the CDR3 is TGTGCCACCAGCAGAGATAGTGGCGAGCAGTACTTC.

A few counts support this clone. The rearrangement links TRBV5-4 to TRBJ2-6; weak D call: TRBD1 (6 bases). V lost 6 bases, J lost 0 bases, and 16 bases lay in between. CDR1 SGHNT and CDR2 YYREEE come from the germline V gene (reference sequence). CDR3 size: 17 residues. For the CDR3, the DNA is TGTGCCAGCACAATTTGGGGACAAGACTCTGGGGCCAACGTCCTGACTTTC. It is translated as CASTIWGQDSGANVLTF.

The rearrangement joins TRBV14 to TRBJ2-7; D uncertain. Germline CDR1 and CDR2: SGHDN and FVKESK. Trimming left V 2 bases short and J 4 bases short, with 3 bases between. CDR3 length equals 11 residues. Here the CDR3 reads CASSQSYEQYF. DNA for the CDR3: TGTGCCAGCAGCCAATCATACGAGCAGTACTTC.

CDR3: CASFSVGYTF. CDR3 nucleotide sequence: TGTGCCAGTTTCAGCGTGGGCTACACCTTC. The V gene is TRBV28, the J gene TRBJ1-2, with D hard to call. The CDR3 length is 10 residues. Deletions cut 9 bases from V and 8 bases from J, with 10 bases between. Germline CDR1 is MDHEN and CDR2 is SYDVKM.

CDR3 DNA sequence: TGTGCCAGCAGCAGGACAGGGGTCGCCGACCGGGAAGAGCAGTTCTTC. Its translation is CASSRTGVADREEQFF. The chain recombines TRBV9 with TRBJ2-1; 9 positions match TRBD1. Trimming removed 4 bases from V and 10 bases from J; junction bases left unmatched: 15. CDR1 is SGDLS and CDR2 is YYNGEE in the germline V gene. The CDR3 extends over 16 amino acids. Supplemented by reference TRBV9 and TRBJ2-1, the full variable domain reads DSGVTQTPKHLITATGQRVTLRCSPRSGDLSVYWYQQSLDQGLQFLIQYYNGEERAKGNILERFSAQQFPDLHSELNLSSLELGDSALYFCASSRTGVADREEQFFGPGTRLTVL.

This clone has just one count. The chain uses TRBV5-4 and TRBJ2-2; D is unclear. Per germline, CDR1 SGHNT and CDR2 YYREEE (reference sequence). CDR3 length: 12 amino acids. V gave up 4 bases and J gave up 4 bases, with 5 bases separating them. CDR3 amino acids: CASSKSTGELFF. The DNA for the CDR3 is TGTGCCAGCAGCAAAAGCACCGGGGAGCTGTTTTTT.

The V gene is TRBV30, the J gene TRBJ2-1; TRBD2 aligns across 7 bases. The CDR3 spans 14 residues. Trimming at V came to 7 bases and at J to 2 bases, leaving 8 bases not matched to a gene. The V gene's germline CDR1 is GTSNPN and CDR2 SVGIG (reference sequence). The CDR3 nucleotides read TGTGCCTCCCCAGGTGGGAGGGCCTACAATGAGCAGTTCTTC. It translates to CASPGGRAYNEQFF. The full variable domain, its missing parts supplied by reference TRBV30 and TRBJ2-1, is SQTIHQWPATLVQPVGSPLSLECTVEGTSNPNLYWYRQAAGRGLQLLFYSVGIGQISSEVPQNLSASRPQDRQFILSSKKLLLSDSGFYLCASPGGRAYNEQFFGPGTRLTVL.

This clone appeared once. The chain recombines TRBV25-1 with TRBJ2-6; no firm D call. The CDR3 loop spans 13 amino acids. Germline V gene lookup returns CDR1 MGHDK and CDR2 SYGVNS. The ends were cut back, 8 bases at V and 0 bases at J, with 5 bases in the middle. The CDR3 protein is CASQGSGANVLTF. The CDR3 DNA follows: TGTGCCAGCCAAGGCTCTGGGGCCAACGTCCTGACTTTC.